This TCR beta chain is drawn from a study of human T cells and chemical hapten exposure. Study-wide findings and caveats: Expanded TCRs were compared with controls, and the expanded TCRs formed significantly more large CDR3 similarity clusters.

This clonotype was seen at least ten times. Its antigen is unidentified. The time point: patch test 1, 2 weeks after DPC sensitization. As for treatment: therapeutic diphenylcyclopropenone sensitization with weekly scalp DPC. Unfractionated whole blood yielded total RNA. Germline V gives CDR1 LGHDT, CDR2 YNNKEL (reference sequence). Losses at the gene ends were 11 bases for V and 3 bases for J; bases not matched to a gene: 4. This CDR3 has 13 residues. Via MiXCR, TCRdb re-called the RACE reads, giving one row per CDR3 protein. The sample has about 49,000 distinct CDR3 sequences; 9% to 9.5% are singletons.

Here the sequenced sample was whole blood, taken in connection with sensitization to the hapten diphenylcyclopropenone (DPC). The sequence derives from a woman between 45 and 65 years old with alopecia areata. Some clones in this sample may be carry-over from other donors' samples. This rearrangement joins TRBV3-1 to TRBJ2-1; 10 bases are a match to TRBD2. DNA of the CDR3: TGTGCCGTAACTAGCGGGAACTACAATGAGCAGTTCTTC. It is translated as CAVTSGNYNEQFF.